This T cell receptor (beta chain) comes out of a study of blood T cell repertoires in COVID-19. With 0 bases removed from V and 4 bases from J, the gap between germline ends came to 21 bases. Germline CDR1 reads SGHDN; CDR2 reads FVKESK. The CDR3 runs 18 residues. Assay used: immunoSEQ multiplex PCR; TCRdb lists only in-frame clones, some missing. The sample shows 25,000 to 30,000 clones, 60% to 80% of them seen only once. Input material: peripheral blood. The TCR was taken from a woman between 70 and 85 years old with acute or convalescent COVID-19. This rearrangement joins TRBV14 to TRBJ1-1; TRBD1 is a possible D gene (5 bases). This CDR3 reads CASSQERGGQGGPTEAFF. The CDR3 DNA is TGTGCCAGCAGCCAAGAGCGCGGAGGGCAGGGAGGCCCCACTGAAGCTTTCTTT.